The rows below give T cell receptor beta chains drawn from one sample of a study of control samples from healthy donors and cancer patients. Sequencing used immunoSEQ multiplex PCR; TCRdb keeps in-frame clones, though not all of them. The sample records tens of thousands of clones, 80% being singletons. The sample comprised blood. Receptors were obtained from a man between 70 and 80 years old in good health. Both conserved end residues are part of each CDR3. Size is omitted from some rows. Given values are once, few, many or a class for expanded clones.

clone_size v_call cdr3_aa
once TRBV15 CATSRDVEDEQFF
NA TRBV3-1/TRBV3-2 CASSQDYARGGLGYTF
once TRBV2 CASNDRGNGYTF
NA TRBV19 CASSIARSGANVLTF
NA TRBV5-1 CASSPLFQETQYF
NA TRBV6-5 CASRSGQGSPGEQYF
NA TRBV6-4 CASSEDTFTDTQYF
NA TRBV7-2 CASSLNANKPRSYTF
NA TRBV7-9 CASSEVYEQFF
NA TRBV15 CATSRDSADRTANTEAFF
NA TRBV27 CASSPTLYSGRSQYF
NA TRBV10-3 CAIKSSGVSYEQYF
NA TRBV4-1 CASSQVGGTRRSPLHF
NA TRBV7-9 CASSPGRGYGYTF
once TRBV5-8 CASSSGQGAGSYEQYF
NA TRBV3-1/TRBV3-2 CASSQAGQGVGYTF
few TRBV2 CASSGNRGNNEQFF
NA TRBV5-1 CASSLGSAGQPQHF
few TRBV7-6 CASSLTNSGNTIYF
NA TRBV7-8 CASSLIGTDTQYF
NA TRBV28 CASTPYHRGNEQFF
few TRBV19 CASSRQQGAPGELFF
NA TRBV19 CASSNGRYTGELFF
once TRBV19 CASSTGLGYYEQYF
NA TRBV5-1 CASSPEARRGTDTQYF
NA TRBV7-3 CASSLTSAGSEAFF
NA TRBV6-6 CASSYSTIQETQYF
once TRBV7-8 CASSGGGQPQHF
few TRBV7-9 CASSFGTGDEQYF
NA TRBV7-9 CASSLRVSYTDTQYF
NA TRBV18 CASSPAGWTEAFF
NA TRBV29-1 CSVDLGGEQYF
once TRBV7-9 CASSLSIRGYYTF
NA TRBV5-1 CASKFQGQNTGELFF
NA TRBV9 CASSVQGERERYNEQFF
NA TRBV27 CASTSTGSNEQFF
NA TRBV18 CASSPTQQRANTGELFF
NA TRBV5-1 CASSLVQGYNEQFF
NA TRBV16 CASSQSLQRRGYTF
NA TRBV28 CASRLGGQGPDTQYF
NA TRBV10-3 CAINDHRQGTNSPLHF
NA TRBV10-3 CAIRPTGGMGVYTF
NA TRBV18 CASSPLQGGGTEAFF
NA TRBV4-2 CASSQGGALTDTQYF
NA TRBV19 CASSDVGSSTDTQYF